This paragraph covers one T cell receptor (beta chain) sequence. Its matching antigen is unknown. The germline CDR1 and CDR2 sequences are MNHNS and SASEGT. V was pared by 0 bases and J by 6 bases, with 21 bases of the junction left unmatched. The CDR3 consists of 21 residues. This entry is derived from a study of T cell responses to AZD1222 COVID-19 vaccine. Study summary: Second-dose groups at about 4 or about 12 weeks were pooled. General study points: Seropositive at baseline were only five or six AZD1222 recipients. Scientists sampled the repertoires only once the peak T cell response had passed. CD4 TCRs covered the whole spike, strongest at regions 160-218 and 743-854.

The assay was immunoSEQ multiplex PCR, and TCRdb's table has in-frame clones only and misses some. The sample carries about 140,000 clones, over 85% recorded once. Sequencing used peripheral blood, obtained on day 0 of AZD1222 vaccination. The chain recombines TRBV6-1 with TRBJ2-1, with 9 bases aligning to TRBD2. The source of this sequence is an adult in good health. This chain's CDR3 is CASSEAPGTAPGVAGANEQFF. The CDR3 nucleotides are TGTGCCAGCAGTGAAGCTCCTGGGACAGCCCCGGGAGTAGCGGGAGCCAATGAGCAGTTCTTC.